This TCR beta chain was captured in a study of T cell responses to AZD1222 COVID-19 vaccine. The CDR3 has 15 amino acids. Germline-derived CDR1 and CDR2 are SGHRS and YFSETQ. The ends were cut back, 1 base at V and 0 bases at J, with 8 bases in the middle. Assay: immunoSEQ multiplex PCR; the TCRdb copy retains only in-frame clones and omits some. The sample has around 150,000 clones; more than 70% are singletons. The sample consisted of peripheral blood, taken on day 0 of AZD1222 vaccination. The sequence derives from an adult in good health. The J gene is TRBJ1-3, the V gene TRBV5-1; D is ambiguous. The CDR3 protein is CASSLLPNSGNTIYF. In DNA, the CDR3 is TGCGCCAGCAGCTTGCTACCTAACTCTGGAAACACCATATATTTT. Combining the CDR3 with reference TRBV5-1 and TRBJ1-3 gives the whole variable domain KAGVTQTPRYLIKTRGQQVTLSCSPISGHRSVSWYQQTPGQGLQFLFEYFSETQRNKGNFPGRFSGRQFSNSRSEMNVSTLELGDSALYLCASSLLPNSGNTIYFGEGSWLTVV.